This record covers a single T cell receptor (beta chain). Its antigen is not identified. These data belong to a study of Ad26.COV2.S vaccination and SARS-CoV-2 variants. Overall study: Trial arm assignment for the donor was COV1001 Ad26.COV2.S. Study observations and caveats: It was found that vaccine and placebo recipients had similar non-spike TCR breadth. Substantial breadth in spike-specific CD8+ and CD4+ T cell responses was reportedly seen after vaccination.

Indicated treatment: around 19 received Ad26.COV2.S at low or high dose, single or two shots; several received placebo; per-sample allocation not given. Sampling was performed 63 days after the first vaccine or placebo injection. In the vaccine, an Ad26 vector expressed the SARS-CoV-2 spike of the Wuhan strain. Between the trimmed V and J ends, which lost 5 bases and 2 bases, there was a span of 9 bases. Germline-derived CDR1 and CDR2 are SEHNR and FQNEAQ (reference sequence). CDR3 length: 13 residues. The assay was immunoSEQ multiplex PCR, and TCRdb's table has in-frame clones only and misses some. The table shows 350,000 to 400,000 clones, with approximately 91% occurring only once.

This clonotype originated in a person between 18 and 65 years old who received the Ad26.COV2.S COVID-19 vaccine or a placebo. The chain is built from TRBV7-9 and TRBJ1-2; D is possibly TRBD1 (5 bases). The sample consisted of peripheral blood, taken in a trial of Ad26.COV2.S vaccine versus placebo. This CDR3 is CASSPRVNYGYTF. The CDR3, as DNA: TGTGCCAGCAGCCCCAGGGTCAACTATGGCTACACCTTC.